These 23 T cell receptor beta chains share one sample of origin, sequenced in a study of OX40 agonist ivuxolimab in advanced cancers. The assay was immunoSEQ multiplex PCR, and TCRdb's table has in-frame clones only and misses some. The table has more than 55,000 clones, about 90% seen once; the top ten hold 11% to 15%. The sample here was CD4+ or CD8+ T cells sorted from blood, taken in a trial of the OX40 agonist ivuxolimab. These receptors were collected from an adult with an advanced solid tumor such as melanoma, head and neck, liver or kidney cancer.

The rearrangement links TRBV2 to TRBJ2-2; possible D gene TRBD1, 6 bases. Germline V CDR1 and CDR2: SNHLY, FYNNEI. Between the trimmed V and J ends, which lost 8 bases and 5 bases, there was a span of 12 bases. The CDR3 covers 13 residues. The DNA of the CDR3 is TGTGCCAGCGCGTTGACAGGAACCGGGGAGCTGTTTTTT. The encoded protein is CASALTGTGELFF. Based on the CDR3 plus reference TRBV2 and TRBJ2-2, the full variable domain is EPEVTQTPSHQVTQMGQEVILRCVPISNHLYFYWYRQILGQKVEFLVSFYNNEISEKSEIFDDQFSVERPDGSNFTLKIRSTKLEDSAMYFCASALTGTGELFFGEGSRLTVL.

The V call is TRBV28, the J call TRBJ2-5; 10 positions match TRBD2. Germline CDR1 reads MDHEN; CDR2 reads SYDVKM. After removal of 2 bases from V and 5 bases from J, the junction contained 5 bases not matched to a gene. This CDR3 is built from 15 residues. The CDR3, as DNA: TGTGCCAGCAGTTTACCAGCGGGAGGGCGGGAGACCCAGTACTTC. Amino acid sequence: CASSLPAGGRETQYF.

This rearrangement joins TRBV18 to TRBJ2-7; perhaps TRBD2 as D (6 bases). Deletions cut 2 bases from V and 0 bases from J, with 17 bases between. CDR1 is KGHSH and CDR2 is LQKENI in the germline V gene. The CDR3 runs to 17 residues. CDR3 loop: CASSPDSAGSISYEQYF. In nucleotides, the CDR3 is TGTGCCAGCTCACCAGACTCGGCGGGGTCGATCTCCTACGAGCAGTACTTC.

This clone was counted a single time. V and J are TRBV11-2 and TRBJ2-5; no clear D gene. CDR1 SGHAT and CDR2 FQNNGV come from the germline V gene. CDR3 size: 11 residues. Trimming left V 4 bases short and J 7 bases short, with 7 bases between. The CDR3 sequence: CASSSTGTQYF. DNA of the CDR3: TGTGCCAGCAGCTCGACCGGGACCCAGTACTTC.

Turning to this clone: One end of the junction fails to match germline, which may point to a read error. The V gene is TRBV13, the J gene TRBJ1-2; D possibly corresponds to TRBD1 (5 bases). Germline V gene lookup returns CDR1 PRHDT and CDR2 FYEKMQ (reference sequence). CDR3 length: 16 residues. CDR3 amino acids: CASNLRGGTGGYGYTF. CDR3 bases: TGTGCCAGCAACTTACGTGGAGGGACCGGGGGCTATGGCTACACCTTC.

The chain couples TRBV29-1 to TRBJ1-1, with D possibly TRBD1 on 5 matching bases. This CDR3 has 14 amino acids. V lost 0 bases, J lost 5 bases, and 13 bases lay in between. CDR1 is SQVTM and CDR2 is ANQGSEA in the germline V gene. The CDR3 sequence: CSVEDPRDGTEAFF. CDR3 nucleotide sequence: TGCAGCGTTGAAGACCCCAGGGATGGGACTGAAGCTTTCTTT.

V gene TRBV2 combines with J gene TRBJ2-7, with TRBD1 as a possible D gene (6 bases). This CDR3 has 12 residues. Germline V CDR1 and CDR2: SNHLY, FYNNEI. V was shortened by 6 bases and J by 3 bases, with 9 bases between the two germline ends. CDR3 region: CASRGTIYEQYF. CDR3 coding DNA: TGTGCCAGCAGGGGGACAATCTACGAGCAGTACTTC.

This rearrangement joins TRBV15 to TRBJ2-5; no reliable D call. The end of the DNA fits TRBJ2-7 better, so the J call may be wrong. The CDR3 sequence is 13 residues long. In germline, CDR1 is LNHNV, CDR2 YYDKDF (reference sequence). The CDR3: CATSRDIGREQYF. The CDR3 DNA sequence: TGTGCCACCAGCAGAGATATAGGACGCGAGCAGTACTTC.

The chain is built from TRBV6-6 and TRBJ2-1, with TRBD2 as a possible D gene (7 bases). CDR1 is MNHNY and CDR2 is SVGAGI in the germline V gene (reference sequence). V was clipped by 5 bases and J by 10 bases, with 15 bases between them. CDR3 length: 13 amino acids. This CDR3 is CASSTPGGQEQFF. The DNA for the CDR3 is TGTGCCAGCAGTACCCCGGGGGGCCAGGAGCAGTTCTTC.

J is TRBJ1-3 and V is TRBV5-1, with D possibly matching TRBD1 (5 bases). Germline V gene lookup returns CDR1 SGHRS and CDR2 YFSETQ. The CDR3 is 15 residues long. V gave up 3 bases and J gave up 0 bases, with 10 bases separating them. The CDR3 region is CASSYGDSSGNTIYF. The CDR3 DNA reads TGCGCCAGCAGCTACGGCGACAGCTCTGGAAACACCATATATTTT.

The rearrangement uses TRBV7-4 and TRBJ2-7; TRBD2 agrees at 8 bases. CDR1 is SGHVT, CDR2 SQSDAQ, per germline. This CDR3 spans 16 amino acids. J gave up 6 bases and V 3 bases, and 13 bases lay outside the gene matches. CDR3 amino acids: CASSFFQRESSGEQYF. The CDR3 DNA reads TGTGCCAGCAGCTTTTTTCAGCGGGAGAGTAGTGGCGAGCAGTACTTC.

The chain has TRBV9 and TRBJ2-5; either TRBD1 or TRBD2 may fit D (5 bases each). Germline V gene sequence: CDR1 SGDLS, CDR2 YYNGEE. This CDR3 is 17 amino acids long. The V end was cut by 0 bases, the J end by 2 bases, with 17 bases between. This CDR3 is CASSVATRGRHQETQYF. In DNA form, the CDR3 reads TGTGCCAGCAGCGTAGCTACGAGGGGCCGCCATCAAGAGACCCAGTACTTC.

V and J are TRBV28 and TRBJ1-4; 7 nucleotides agree with TRBD1. The CDR3 length is 15 residues. V was pared by 5 bases and J by 13 bases, with 16 bases of the junction left unmatched. The germline V gene has CDR1 MDHEN and CDR2 SYDVKM. The CDR3 DNA sequence: TGTGCCAGCAGTGCAACAGGGGTCCAGACGCTCATACTGTTTTTT. Its translation: CASSATGVQTLILFF.

The rearrangement joins TRBV6-6 to TRBJ2-3; unclear D gene. Germline V gene data show CDR1 as MNHNY and CDR2 as SVGAGI (reference sequence). The CDR3 spans 14 residues. V was cut by 2 bases and J by 2 bases, with 8 bases left in between. This CDR3 is CASSYADTTDTQYF. In nucleotides, the CDR3 is TGTGCCAGCAGTTACGCCGACACCACAGATACGCAGTATTTT.

V usage is TRBV7-3 and J usage is TRBJ2-2; D perhaps matches TRBD2 (6 bases). Trimming stripped 5 bases from V and 0 bases from J, with 13 bases between. The CDR3 totals 16 residues. CDR1 and CDR2 (germline): SGHTA, FQGTGA. The CDR3 region is CASSPVGGANTGELFF. In DNA, the CDR3 is TGTGCCAGCAGCCCCGTAGGCGGGGCGAACACCGGGGAGCTGTTTTTT.

The V gene is TRBV19, the J gene TRBJ2-5, with D tentatively TRBD1 or TRBD2 (5 bases each). CDR3 size: 14 residues. Germline CDR1 is LNHDA and CDR2 is SQIVND (reference sequence). V was clipped by 3 bases and J by 2 bases, with 10 bases between them. CDR3 loop: CASSIGTFQETQYF. The CDR3 DNA follows: TGTGCCAGTAGTATCGGGACGTTTCAAGAGACCCAGTACTTC.

This sequence joins TRBV5-1 and TRBJ2-2, with 11 positions matching TRBD1. V lost 7 bases, J lost 5 bases, and 4 bases stayed unmatched. Germline CDR1 and CDR2: SGHRS and YFSETQ. The CDR3 is 14 amino acids. The CDR3 here is CASQRDRGTGELFF. Written as DNA, the CDR3 is TGCGCCAGCCAAAGGGACAGGGGGACCGGGGAGCTGTTTTTT. Full variable domain (outside the CDR3, taken from reference TRBV5-1 and TRBJ2-2): KAGVTQTPRYLIKTRGQQVTLSCSPISGHRSVSWYQQTPGQGLQFLFEYFSETQRNKGNFPGRFSGRQFSNSRSEMNVSTLELGDSALYLCASQRDRGTGELFFGEGSRLTVL.

This clone has just one count. The V and J genes are TRBV19 and TRBJ2-7, with D possibly matching TRBD2 (6 bases). CDR1 is LNHDA, CDR2 SQIVND, per germline (reference sequence). The V end lost 5 bases, the J end lost 2 bases, and 13 bases lay between the germline ends. The CDR3 sequence is 14 residues long. CDR3 protein: CASSLAWEAYEQYF. The CDR3 DNA is TGTGCCAGTAGTTTGGCGTGGGAGGCCTACGAGCAGTACTTC.

V gene TRBV28 combines with J gene TRBJ1-4; D is possibly TRBD1 (6 bases). Trimming took off 5 bases at V and 8 bases at J, with 15 bases between the two ends. This CDR3 has 14 amino acids. Germline V gene data show CDR1 as MDHEN and CDR2 as SYDVKM. The CDR3 protein is CASSTWGAGEKLFF. DNA of the CDR3: TGTGCCAGCAGTACCTGGGGGGCGGGCGAAAAACTGTTTTTT.

This chain uses TRBV11-2 with TRBJ2-2, with D possibly TRBD1 on 5 matching bases. There are 15 residues in the CDR3. The V end was cut by 9 bases, the J end by 1 base, with 15 bases between. From germline, CDR1 is SGHAT and CDR2 FQNNGV. Written as DNA, the CDR3 is TGTGCCAGTAAGACTCTGACAGTGAACACCGGGGAGCTGTTTTTT. This sequence encodes CASKTLTVNTGELFF.

V usage is TRBV7-2 and J usage is TRBJ2-7, with a possible D match to TRBD2 (5 bases). The CDR3 length is 15 residues. Germline V gives CDR1 SGHTA, CDR2 FQGNSA. V was clipped by 5 bases and J by 1 base, with 15 bases between them. CDR3 in DNA: TGTGCCAGCAGCCCTCTACAGCGGTGGTCCTACGAGCAGTACTTC. Amino acid sequence: CASSPLQRWSYEQYF.

This clone was detected only a few times. The rearrangement joins TRBV7-6 to TRBJ2-3; 7 positions agree with TRBD2. CDR1 and CDR2 (germline): SGHVS, FNYEAQ. Germline trimming cut 4 bases from V and 4 bases from J; bases unmatched to any gene: 29. This CDR3 spans 22 amino acids. The CDR3 region has the DNA TGTGCCAGCAGCTCACGGGCCAGCCGTATGGGGAGGGCCGGTTCTTTGGCAGATACGCAGTATTTT. The encoded protein is CASSSRASRMGRAGSLADTQYF.

This clone occurred once. The chain recombines TRBV5-6 with TRBJ1-5, with D perhaps matching TRBD1 (6 bases). CDR3 length: 13 residues. Germline CDR1 and CDR2: SGHDT and YYEEEE. Between the trimmed V and J ends, which lost 5 bases and 3 bases, there was a span of 9 bases. The CDR3 region is CASSRQANQPQHF. The DNA for the CDR3 is TGTGCCAGCAGTCGACAGGCCAATCAGCCCCAGCATTTT. Drawing the rest from reference TRBV5-6 and TRBJ1-5, the complete variable domain is DAGVTQSPTHLIKTRGQQVTLRCSPKSGHDTVSWYQQALGQGPQFIFQYYEEEERQRGNFPDRFSGHQFPNYSSELNVNALLLGDSALYLCASSRQANQPQHFGDGTRLSIL.